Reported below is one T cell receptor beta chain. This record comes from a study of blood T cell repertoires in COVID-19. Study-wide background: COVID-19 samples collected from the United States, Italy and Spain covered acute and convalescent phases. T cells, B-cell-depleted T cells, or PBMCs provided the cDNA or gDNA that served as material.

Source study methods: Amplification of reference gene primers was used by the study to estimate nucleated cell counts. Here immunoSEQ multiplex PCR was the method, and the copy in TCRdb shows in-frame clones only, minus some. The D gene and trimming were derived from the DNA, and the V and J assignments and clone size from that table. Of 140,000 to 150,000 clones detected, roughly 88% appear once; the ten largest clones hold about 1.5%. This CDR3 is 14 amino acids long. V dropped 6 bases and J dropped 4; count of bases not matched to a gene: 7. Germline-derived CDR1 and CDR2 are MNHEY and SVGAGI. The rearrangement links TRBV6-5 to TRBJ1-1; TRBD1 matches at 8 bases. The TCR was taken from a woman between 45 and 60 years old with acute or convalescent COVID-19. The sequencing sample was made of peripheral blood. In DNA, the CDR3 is TGTGCCAGCAGCTCGGAACAGGGGGTCACTGAAGCTTTCTTT. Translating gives CASSSEQGVTEAFF.